A single sample is the source of the 25 T cell receptor beta chains below, sequenced in a study of T cell responses to AZD1222 COVID-19 vaccine. The table came from immunoSEQ multiplex PCR; TCRdb's copy has only in-frame clones and leaves some out. The table lists about 100,000 clones, about nine tenths of them singletons, with under 2% in the top ten. Sequences were derived from peripheral blood, sampled on day 0 of AZD1222 vaccination. Every receptor here comes from an adult in good health.

This chain joins TRBV7-8 and TRBJ2-7; 9 bases agree with TRBD2. This CDR3 has 15 amino acids. V lost 3 bases to trimming and J lost 4 bases; unmatched junction nucleotides: 7. The germline V gene encodes CDR1 SGHVS and CDR2 FQNEAQ. CDR3: CASSLAGGVSYEQYF. The CDR3 nucleotides read TGTGCCAGCAGCTTGGCGGGAGGGGTCTCGTACGAGCAGTACTTC.

This rearrangement joins TRBV5-1 to TRBJ2-1; D call uncertain. The germline CDR1 and CDR2 sequences are SGHRS and YFSETQ. V dropped 0 bases and J dropped 6 bases, with 10 bases sitting between them. This CDR3 contains 14 residues. The CDR3 loop is CASSLGRGINEQFF. CDR3 DNA: TGCGCCAGCAGCTTGGGACGAGGAATCAATGAGCAGTTCTTC.

The chain recombines TRBV10-2 with TRBJ1-6; D gene unclear. V lost 1 base and J lost 7, with 11 bases in between. The CDR3 totals 15 residues. Germline V gene lookup returns CDR1 WSHSY and CDR2 SAAADI. For the CDR3, the DNA is TGCGCCAGCAGTGAGTTACGCCCAGAGAATTCACCCCTCCACTTT. It translates to CASSELRPENSPLHF.

The chain couples TRBV19 to TRBJ1-5; D uncertain. V lost 3 bases and J 4 bases, leaving 16 bases between the germline ends. From germline, CDR1 is LNHDA and CDR2 SQIVND (reference sequence). The CDR3 spans 16 residues. The CDR3 sequence is CASSIPYLLHNQPQHF. In DNA, the CDR3 is TGTGCCAGTAGTATCCCCTACCTTCTCCATAATCAGCCCCAGCATTTT.

The chain is built from TRBV19 and TRBJ1-3; no clear D gene. Germline V gene sequence: CDR1 LNHDA, CDR2 SQIVND (reference sequence). V gave up 0 bases and J gave up 4 bases, with 10 bases separating them. The CDR3 is 15 amino acids. CDR3 in amino acids: CASSIDLIDGNTIYF. Here the CDR3 DNA reads TGTGCCAGTAGTATAGATCTCATAGACGGAAACACCATATATTTT.

The V gene is TRBV11-2, the J gene TRBJ2-1; 8 positions agree with TRBD2. The CDR3 runs to 16 residues. V trimming: 6 bases; J trimming: 8 bases; junction bases outside the gene matches: 15. Germline V gene data show CDR1 as SGHAT and CDR2 as FQNNGV. The CDR3 loop is CASSLRGAGGWYEQFF. The CDR3 DNA reads TGTGCCAGCAGTTTGAGAGGGGCGGGAGGTTGGTATGAGCAGTTCTTC.

The chain recombines TRBV12-3 or TRBV12-4 with TRBJ1-1; D call uncertain. The ends were cut back, 6 bases at V and 0 bases at J, with 8 bases in the middle. The CDR3 is made up of 13 amino acids. The CDR3 spells CASSYTLNTEAFF. CDR3 DNA sequence: TGTGCCAGCAGCTACACCCTGAACACTGAAGCTTTCTTT.

In regard to this clone: Other DNA sequences within the sample encode an identical CDR3. The J gene is TRBJ2-3, the V gene TRBV27; no definite D call. Germline V gives CDR1 MNHEY, CDR2 SMNVEV (reference sequence). The CDR3 runs to 12 residues. The V end was cut by 5 bases, the J end by 0 bases, with 3 bases between. DNA of the CDR3: TGTGCCAGCAGTCCGAGCACAGATACGCAGTATTTT. Translating gives CASSPSTDTQYF.

The V and J genes are TRBV5-1 and TRBJ2-3, with 8 bases lining up with TRBD1. Germline V gene data show CDR1 as SGHRS and CDR2 as YFSETQ. The CDR3 length is 15 residues. V shed 3 bases and J 6 bases; nucleotides not matched to a gene: 9. The CDR3 loop reads CASSWQGAWGDTQYF. The CDR3 DNA is TGCGCCAGCAGCTGGCAGGGGGCATGGGGGGATACGCAGTATTTT.

This sequence joins TRBV30 and TRBJ1-2; maybe TRBD1 (6 bases). There are 11 residues in the CDR3. Trimming cost V 1 base and J 8 bases, with 8 bases left between them. The V gene's germline CDR1 is GTSNPN and CDR2 SVGIG (reference sequence). The CDR3 loop reads CAWSDGGGYTF. CDR3 in DNA: TGTGCCTGGAGTGACGGGGGCGGCTACACCTTC.

The chain joins TRBV30 to TRBJ1-1; D not certain. Trimming left V 0 bases short and J 1 base short, with 9 bases between. The CDR3 consists of 14 residues. Germline assignment: CDR1 GTSNPN and CDR2 SVGIG (reference sequence). The CDR3 DNA reads as TGTGCCTGGAGTGTAAGTTTGCAGAACACTGAAGCTTTCTTT. Protein product: CAWSVSLQNTEAFF.

The gene calls are TRBV25-1 and TRBJ2-1, with D maybe TRBD2 (6 bases). The V gene lost 4 bases and the J gene lost 1 base, with 17 bases spanning the gap. CDR3 size: 17 residues. Germline values: CDR1 MGHDK, CDR2 SYGVNS. CDR3 DNA sequence: TGTGCCAGCAGTGGGAGGGGAGGAGTACGTTCCTACAATGAGCAGTTCTTC. It specifies CASSGRGGVRSYNEQFF.

This chain uses TRBV27 with TRBJ2-2; D call uncertain. CDR3 size: 12 residues. Per the germline V gene, CDR1 is MNHEY and CDR2 is SMNVEV (reference sequence). V gave up 3 bases and J gave up 4 bases, with 3 bases separating them. CDR3 sequence reads: CASSFLTGELFF. The CDR3 DNA reads TGTGCCAGCAGTTTCCTCACCGGGGAGCTGTTTTTT.

The chain carries TRBV27 and TRBJ2-3, with no clear D. The CDR3 has 14 residues. Germline V gene sequence: CDR1 MNHEY, CDR2 SMNVEV (reference sequence). Trimming took off 0 bases at V and 4 bases at J, with 8 bases between the two ends. The chain's CDR3 is CASSLSANPDTQYF. The DNA for the CDR3 is TGTGCCAGCAGTTTATCCGCTAACCCAGATACGCAGTATTTT.

This clone was seen a single time. The chain recombines TRBV18 with TRBJ1-5, with TRBD1 matching over 7 bases. The junction had 14 bases not matched to a gene; V was cut back by 3 bases and J by 0 bases. This CDR3 is 19 amino acids long. Germline V gene sequence: CDR1 KGHSH, CDR2 LQKENI. In DNA form, the CDR3 reads TGTGCCAGCTCACCCTCCCCGACAGGGCTACTGATTAGCAATCAGCCCCAGCATTTT. Residues: CASSPSPTGLLISNQPQHF.

The V gene is TRBV7-8, the J gene TRBJ2-7, with D perhaps TRBD2 (6 bases). The CDR3 loop spans 13 amino acids. Trimming shortened V by 5 bases and J by 4 bases, and 12 bases separated the two germline ends. Germline assignment: CDR1 SGHVS and CDR2 FQNEAQ. This chain's CDR3 is CASSVGRTYEQYF. CDR3 DNA: TGTGCCAGCAGCGTCGGGAGAACATACGAGCAGTACTTC.

The chain links TRBV6-6 to TRBJ2-5, with D hard to call. CDR1 and CDR2 from the germline V gene are MNHNY and SVGAGI (reference sequence). This CDR3 is 11 amino acids long. V was trimmed by 3 bases and J by 5 bases, leaving 4 bases between them. CDR3 in amino acids: CASSYAETQYF. The CDR3 DNA reads as TGTGCCAGCAGTTATGCCGAGACCCAGTACTTC.

V gene TRBV12-5 combines with J gene TRBJ2-3, with D possibly being TRBD1 (6 bases). V was shortened by 5 bases and J by 0 bases, with 12 bases between the two germline ends. The length of the CDR3 is 15 residues. CDR1 is LGHNT and CDR2 is FRNRAP in the germline V gene. CDR3 sequence (DNA): TGTGCTAGTGGTCCAGGGACATCTAGCACAGATACGCAGTATTTT. Residues: CASGPGTSSTDTQYF.

This clone was observed a few times. The chain recombines TRBV6-6 with TRBJ1-6; D call uncertain. The V gene lost 7 bases and the J gene lost 7 bases, with 8 bases spanning the gap. The CDR3 covers 12 residues. The V gene's germline CDR1 is MNHNY and CDR2 SVGAGI (reference sequence). The DNA for the CDR3 is TGTGCCAGCACCTCTGGGAATTCACCCCTCCACTTT. Translated: CASTSGNSPLHF.

This chain connects TRBV5-1 to TRBJ1-1; the D gene is possibly TRBD1 (5 bases). V lost 4 bases and J 4 bases, leaving 14 bases between the germline ends. The CDR3 spans 14 residues. Germline V CDR1 and CDR2: SGHRS, YFSETQ. This CDR3 reads CASSLTGVGTEAFF. For the CDR3, the DNA is TGCGCCAGCAGCCTCACGGGGGTTGGCACTGAAGCTTTCTTT.

This sequence joins TRBV7-9 and TRBJ2-5; 7 bases map to TRBD2. CDR1 and CDR2 from the germline V gene are SEHNR and FQNEAQ (reference sequence). The ends lost 1 base at V and 5 bases at J; junction bases unmatched: 10. This CDR3 is built from 16 residues. Here the CDR3 reads CASSLGSAGVVETQYF. CDR3 sequence (DNA): TGTGCCAGCAGCTTAGGTTCGGCGGGGGTGGTGGAGACCCAGTACTTC.

The chain is built from TRBV2 and TRBJ1-1; no definite D call. With 7 bases removed from V and 3 bases from J, the gap between germline ends came to 12 bases. Germline V lookup: CDR1 SNHLY, CDR2 FYNNEI. This CDR3 region has 13 residues. CDR3 sequence (DNA): TGTGCCAGCAATCAAGAGGGAGACACTGAAGCTTTCTTT. Protein product: CASNQEGDTEAFF.

The chain joins TRBV29-1 to TRBJ2-5; D is uncertain. Trimming took 6 bases from V and 0 from J, leaving 17 bases between them. This CDR3 contains 15 residues. Germline V CDR1 and CDR2: SQVTM, ANQGSEA. The CDR3 here is CSVHQSNTNQETQYF. The CDR3 DNA reads as TGCAGCGTACATCAGAGTAACACGAACCAAGAGACCCAGTACTTC. Full variable domain (rest looked up from reference TRBV29-1 and TRBJ2-5): SAVISQKPSRDICQRGTSLTIQCQVDSQVTMMFWYRQQPGQSLTLIATANQGSEATYESGFVIDKFPISRPNLTFSTLTVSNMSPEDSSIYLCSVHQSNTNQETQYFGPGTRLLVL.

The V call is TRBV10-3, the J call TRBJ2-4; D possibly corresponds to TRBD1 (5 bases). The CDR3 has 14 residues. V was clipped by 0 bases and J by 9 bases, with 12 bases between them. CDR1 and CDR2 from the germline V gene are ENHRY and SYGVKD. CDR3 region: CAISESPPQGIQYF. The CDR3 DNA reads TGTGCCATCAGTGAGTCCCCCCCCCAGGGCATTCAGTACTTC.

This rearrangement joins TRBV29-1 to TRBJ1-1; D remains ambiguous. Trimming left V 3 bases short and J 10 bases short, with 21 bases between. This CDR3 region has 14 residues. Germline lookup yields CDR1 SQVTM and CDR2 ANQGSEA. This CDR3 is CSVDSIKAPRGAFF. The CDR3 DNA is TGCAGCGTTGATTCAATCAAGGCCCCGCGGGGAGCTTTCTTT.